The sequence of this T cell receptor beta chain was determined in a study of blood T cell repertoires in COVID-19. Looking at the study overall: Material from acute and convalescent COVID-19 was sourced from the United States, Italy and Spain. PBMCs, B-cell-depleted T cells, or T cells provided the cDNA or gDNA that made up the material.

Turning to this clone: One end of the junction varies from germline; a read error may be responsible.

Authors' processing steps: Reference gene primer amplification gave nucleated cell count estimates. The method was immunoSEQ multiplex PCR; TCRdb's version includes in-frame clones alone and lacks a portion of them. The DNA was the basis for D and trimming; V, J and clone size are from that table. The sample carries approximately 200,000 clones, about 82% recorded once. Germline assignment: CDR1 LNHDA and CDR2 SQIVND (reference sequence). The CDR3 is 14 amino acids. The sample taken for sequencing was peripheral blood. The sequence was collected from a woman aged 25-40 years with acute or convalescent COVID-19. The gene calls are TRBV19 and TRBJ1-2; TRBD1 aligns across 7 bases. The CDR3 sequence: CASRTQGQRYGYSF. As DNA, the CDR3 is TGTGCCAGTAGGACACAGGGACAGAGATATGGCTACTCCTTC. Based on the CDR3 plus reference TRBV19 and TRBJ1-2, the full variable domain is DGGITQSPKYLFRKEGQNVTLSCEQNLNHDAMYWYRQDPGQGLRLIYYSQIVNDFQKGDIAEGYSVSREKKESFPLTVTSAQKNPTAFYLCASRTQGQRYGYSFGSGTRLTVV.